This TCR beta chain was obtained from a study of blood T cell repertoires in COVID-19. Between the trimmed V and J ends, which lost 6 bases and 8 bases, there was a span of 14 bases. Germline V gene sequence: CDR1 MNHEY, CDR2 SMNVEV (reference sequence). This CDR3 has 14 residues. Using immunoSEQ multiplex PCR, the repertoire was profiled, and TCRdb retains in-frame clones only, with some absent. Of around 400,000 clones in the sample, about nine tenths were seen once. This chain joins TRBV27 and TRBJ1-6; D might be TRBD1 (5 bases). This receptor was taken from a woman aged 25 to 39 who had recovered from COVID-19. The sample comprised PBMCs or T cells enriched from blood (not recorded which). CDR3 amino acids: CASSRKGLDSPLHF. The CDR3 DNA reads TGTGCCAGCAGCCGGAAGGGGTTAGATTCACCCCTCCACTTT.